This T cell receptor (beta chain) was sequenced in a study of Graves' ophthalmopathy and Graves' hyperthyroidism. Study-wide results and caveats: The model's ophthalmopathy progression predictions had about 71% sensitivity and about 72% specificity. For separating ophthalmopathy from stable hyperthyroidism, a 13-signature model gave under 90% sensitivity and roughly 77% specificity. In blood appeared most of the expanded thyroid clonotypes whose frequency exceeded 0.001.

The CDR3 is made up of 14 amino acids. In germline, CDR1 is DFQATT, CDR2 SNEGSKA (reference sequence). The V end was cut by 3 bases, the J end by 5 bases, with 13 bases between. Investigators amplified TCR beta CDR3 regions from RNA transcripts. Scientists carried out first-round RT-PCR using HTBI primers and then a second-round multiplex PCR. TCRdb passed the multiplex PCR reads through MiXCR, listing each CDR3 protein once. Of about 500,000 distinct CDR3 sequences in the sample, about 40% were seen once. This clonotype was counted at least ten times. Its specificity is unknown. The chain couples TRBV20-1 to TRBJ1-4, with a possible D match to TRBD1 (6 bases). The receptor comes from an adult man with Graves' hyperthyroidism. The sample comprised peripheral blood or thyroid tissue (not recorded which). The CDR3 nucleotides read TGCAGTGCTAGTGTCGTACAGGGAAATGAAAAACTGTTTTTT. Amino acid sequence: CSASVVQGNEKLFF.